Listed below are T cell receptor beta chains from one sample, sequenced in a study of blood T cell repertoires in COVID-19. The repertoire was sequenced with immunoSEQ multiplex PCR; TCRdb's copy has only in-frame clones and lacks some. Here the sample spans around 37,000 clones, roughly 80% being singletons. The sequencing input was peripheral blood. The receptors derive from a man in his fifties or sixties with active COVID-19. Both conserved end residues are part of each CDR3. Fields, in order: V gene, D gene, J gene, clone size, CDR3 protein, CDR3 DNA. D genes are given only for firm matches. The size field is filled for only some rows; it gives once, few, many or a size class.

TRBV19	TRBD1	TRBJ2-7	once	CASSMDRRSYEQYF	TGTGCCAGTAGTATGGACAGGCGCTCCTACGAGCAGTACTTC
TRBV7-8	-	TRBJ1-2	-	CASSTYRQAGYGYTF	TGTGCCAGCAGCACCTACCGACAGGCCGGTTATGGCTACACCTTC
TRBV7-9	TRBD1	TRBJ1-1	once	CASSPGQGNTEAFF	TGTGCCAGCAGCCCGGGACAGGGAAACACTGAAGCTTTCTTT
TRBV10-1	TRBD2	TRBJ2-1	-	CASSGLAGGRGNEQFF	TGCGCCAGCAGTGGATTAGCGGGGGGCCGGGGGAATGAGCAGTTCTTC
TRBV10-1	TRBD2	TRBJ2-3	-	CASSESVAGGQGTDTQYF	TGCGCCAGCAGTGAGTCGGTAGCGGGGGGGCAAGGCACAGATACGCAGTATTTT
TRBV6-5	TRBD1	TRBJ1-2	-	CASSYPGQDSGYTF	TGTGCCAGCAGTTATCCAGGACAGGACTCTGGCTACACCTTC
TRBV3-1/TRBV3-2	TRBD1	TRBJ1-2	-	CASSQNSGQGAHGYTF	TGTGCCAGCAGCCAAAACTCGGGACAGGGGGCGCATGGCTACACCTTC
TRBV25-1	-	TRBJ1-2	-	CASAQRAGDGYTF	TGTGCCAGCGCTCAAAGGGCAGGGGATGGCTACACCTTC
TRBV5-6	-	TRBJ2-2	-	CASSFGSGGELFF	TGTGCCAGCAGCTTTGGGTCGGGCGGGGAGCTGTTTTTT
TRBV19	-	TRBJ2-7	-	CASGLTITYEQYF	TGTGCCAGTGGATTGACTATAACCTACGAGCAGTACTTC
TRBV3-1/TRBV3-2	-	TRBJ1-5	-	CASSGRSNQPQHF	TGTGCCAGCAGCGGGCGTAGCAATCAGCCCCAGCATTTT
TRBV2	-	TRBJ2-7	-	CASSEPSGLPHSYEQYF	TGTGCCAGCAGTGAACCCTCAGGACTGCCACACTCCTACGAGCAGTACTTC
TRBV11-3	-	TRBJ2-2	-	CASTIKTGTGELFF	TGTGCCAGCACCATCAAAACGGGGACCGGGGAGCTGTTTTTT
TRBV18	TRBD2	TRBJ2-1	-	CASSPPVLAGTYNEQFF	TGTGCCAGCTCACCTCCCGTGCTAGCGGGGACCTACAATGAGCAGTTCTTC
TRBV3-1/TRBV3-2	TRBD1	TRBJ2-1	-	CASSLNRGLEQFF	TGTGCCAGCAGCCTCAACAGGGGGCTGGAGCAGTTCTTC
TRBV10-1	TRBD2	TRBJ2-7	-	CASSPFGRGSEQYF	TGCGCCAGCAGTCCCTTTGGGAGGGGAAGCGAGCAGTACTTC
TRBV11-2	TRBD1	TRBJ1-1	once	CASTRTGTAFF	TGTGCCAGCACCAGGACAGGGACTGCTTTCTTT
TRBV9	-	TRBJ2-3	-	CASSVIGADTQYF	TGTGCCAGCAGCGTAATAGGGGCAGATACGCAGTATTTT
TRBV11-2	-	TRBJ2-3	-	CASNLAGTDTQYF	TGTGCCAGCAACCTGGCGGGTACAGATACGCAGTATTTT
TRBV18	-	TRBJ2-1	-	CASSPNPLGRNEQFF	TGTGCCAGCTCACCAAACCCCTTGGGGCGGAATGAGCAGTTCTTC
TRBV18	-	TRBJ2-5	-	CASSPSETQYF	TGTGCCAGCTCTCCGTCGGAGACCCAGTACTTC
TRBV5-1	-	TRBJ2-1	-	CASSFRTRGNGEQFF	TGCGCCAGCAGCTTTCGGACTAGGGGGAACGGTGAGCAGTTCTTC
TRBV7-7	TRBD2	TRBJ2-3	-	CASSPTGGGTDTQYF	TGTGCCAGCAGCCCGACCGGGGGGGGGACAGATACGCAGTATTTT
TRBV7-2	-	TRBJ2-1	-	CASSSSGGYNEQFF	TGTGCCAGCAGCTCCTCCGGGGGCTACAATGAGCAGTTCTTC
TRBV5-5	TRBD1	TRBJ1-6	-	CASSLRDRGSPLHF	TGTGCCAGCAGCTTACGGGACAGGGGTTCACCCCTCCACTTT
TRBV19	TRBD2	TRBJ2-3	-	CASSIDSGGPTDTQYF	TGTGCCAGTAGTATTGATAGCGGGGGGCCCACAGATACGCAGTATTTT
TRBV5-8	-	TRBJ1-1	-	CASSFPQSLAFF	TGTGCCAGCAGCTTTCCGCAGTCGCTAGCTTTCTTT
TRBV7-9	-	TRBJ2-7	medium-sized	CASSVDSAEQYF	TGTGCCAGCAGCGTGGACAGTGCCGAGCAGTACTTC
TRBV2	-	TRBJ2-7	-	CASRETGYEQYF	TGTGCCAGCAGGGAGACAGGCTACGAGCAGTACTTC
TRBV24-1	TRBD1	TRBJ2-2	-	CATNRGSGGELFF	TGTGCCACCAACAGGGGCTCAGGCGGGGAGCTGTTTTTT
TRBV7-8	-	TRBJ2-7	-	CASSSLGGGIYEQYF	TGTGCCAGCAGCTCGTTAGGGGGGGGAATCTACGAGCAGTACTTC
TRBV15	TRBD1	TRBJ1-4	-	CATSSPPRQGDGSNEKLFF	TGTGCCACCAGCAGCCCTCCTCGACAGGGTGATGGATCTAATGAAAAACTGTTTTTT
TRBV9	-	TRBJ2-3	-	CASTAGVNTDTQYF	TGTGCCAGCACCGCCGGGGTAAACACAGATACGCAGTATTTT
TRBV6-5	-	TRBJ1-6	few	CASNGMGNSPLHF	TGTGCCAGCAACGGGATGGGGAATTCACCCCTCCACTTT
TRBV27	-	TRBJ2-1	-	CASKPRQSSYNEQFF	TGTGCCAGCAAGCCGAGACAGAGCTCCTACAATGAGCAGTTCTTC